Listed below are T cell receptor beta chains from one sample, sequenced in a study of cytomegalovirus exposure and HLA in healthy donors. Clones were sequenced by immunoSEQ multiplex PCR, and TCRdb holds only the in-frame ones, with some missing. The sample has approximately 82,000 clones; about a tenth are singletons. The sample comprised PBMCs. The origin of the receptors is a man in his fifties or sixties in good health and CMV-seropositive. CDR3s include the opening cysteine and the closing phenylalanine or tryptophan. A D gene is named only where the DNA matches it firmly. The size of a clone is reported for some rows only, either as once, few or many, or as a class for expanded clones.

D gene,V gene,J gene,clone size,CDR3 DNA,CDR3 protein
TRBD1,TRBV19,TRBJ1-1,few,TGTGCCAGTAGTATGGGTGACAGGGGGACTGAAGCTTTCTTT,CASSMGDRGTEAFF
.,TRBV11-2,TRBJ2-3,.,TGTGCCAGCAGCTACGGCTTAGCGTTGGATACGCAGTATTTT,CASSYGLALDTQYF
.,TRBV5-8,TRBJ2-7,.,TGTGCCAGCAGCCGAACAGGGTACGAGCAGTACTTC,CASSRTGYEQYF
TRBD2,TRBV9,TRBJ2-1,.,TGTGCCAGCAGCGTAGGTCTAGCGGGGCTCAGCTCCTACAATGAGCAGTTCTTC,CASSVGLAGLSSYNEQFF
.,TRBV19,TRBJ1-2,.,TGTGCCAGTAGTGTACAGAGAAGTGATGGCTACACCTTC,CASSVQRSDGYTF
TRBD2,TRBV7-8,TRBJ2-1,.,TGTGCCAGCAGCCCTCCGACTAGCGGAAAGCGAGAGCAGTTCTTC,CASSPPTSGKREQFF
TRBD2,TRBV4-1,TRBJ2-1,many,TGCGCCAGCAGCCAATCCGGGACTAGCGTCAGCAATGAGCAGTTCTTC,CASSQSGTSVSNEQFF
.,TRBV6-1,TRBJ1-1,.,TGTGCCAGCACTGACCCCCTCTTTTTGAACACTGAAGCTTTCTTT,CASTDPLFLNTEAFF
.,TRBV5-1,TRBJ2-1,.,TGCGCCAGCAGCTTGGCCGGTGACTTTCTTCAAGGTGAGCAGTTCTTC,CASSLAGDFLQGEQFF
TRBD1,TRBV27,TRBJ1-2,.,TGTGCCAGCAGTTCGTCAGGGGGGTATGGCTACACCTTC,CASSSSGGYGYTF
.,TRBV19,TRBJ1-5,few,TGTGCCAGTAGTACCGACAGATATAGCAATCAGCCCCAGCATTTT,CASSTDRYSNQPQHF
TRBD1,TRBV4-1,TRBJ2-3,.,TGCGCCAGCAGCCAGAGCCCCGGGACAGGGGACCCAGATACGCAGTATTTT,CASSQSPGTGDPDTQYF
.,TRBV30,TRBJ2-7,.,TGTGCCTGGAGTTCTGAGTTCTACGAGCAGTACTTC,CAWSSEFYEQYF
.,TRBV4-1,TRBJ2-2,.,TGCGCCAGCAGCCGACAACAGACAGTGAACACCGGGGAGCTGTTTTTT,CASSRQQTVNTGELFF
TRBD1,TRBV7-3,TRBJ2-3,once,TGTGCCAGCAGCCCTGGGACAGGGGCTCCAGATACGCAGTATTTT,CASSPGTGAPDTQYF
TRBD1,TRBV13,TRBJ2-5,few,TGTGCCAGCAGGGGACAGGGGATGCAAGAGACCCAGTACTTC,CASRGQGMQETQYF
TRBD2,TRBV6-5,TRBJ2-1,few,TGTGCCAGCAGTTACACTGAGACTAGCGGGAGCAATGAGCAGTTCTTC,CASSYTETSGSNEQFF
TRBD2,TRBV7-2,TRBJ2-3,.,TGTGCCAGCAGCTTAGTTAGCGGGGGGGCCGATACGCAGTATTTT,CASSLVSGGADTQYF
TRBD2,TRBV7-8,TRBJ2-1,.,TGTGCCAGCAGCTTGGGACTAGGACCTTCCTACAATGAGCAGTTCTTC,CASSLGLGPSYNEQFF
.,TRBV19,TRBJ2-3,.,TGTGCCAGTAGTATTAGACAGACCTTCACAGATACGCAGTATTTT,CASSIRQTFTDTQYF
TRBD2,TRBV2,TRBJ2-2,.,TGTGCCAGCAGTGAACTAGCGGCCAACACCGGGGAGCTGTTTTTT,CASSELAANTGELFF
TRBD1,TRBV29-1,TRBJ2-3,.,TGCAGCGTAGAAATACAGGGGGATACGCAGTATTTT,CSVEIQGDTQYF
.,TRBV28,TRBJ2-5,.,TGTGCCAGCAGTTTGGGTCCGGGGTCCCAAGAGACCCAGTACTTC,CASSLGPGSQETQYF
.,TRBV2,TRBJ2-7,.,TGTGCCAGCAGTACGGACGGAGGGTACGAGCAGTACTTC,CASSTDGGYEQYF
TRBD1,TRBV28,TRBJ1-5,.,TGTGCCAGCAGTTGGGGACAGGATTATAGCAATCAGCCCCAGCATTTT,CASSWGQDYSNQPQHF
TRBD1,TRBV6-5,TRBJ1-2,few,TGTGCCAGCAGTTATCCTGGACAGGGGAGCTATGGCTACACCTTC,CASSYPGQGSYGYTF
.,TRBV1,TRBJ1-5,few,TGCACCAGCAGCCAGAAACAGGGTGGGCAGCCCCAGCATTTT,CTSSQKQGGQPQHF
TRBD2,TRBV30,TRBJ2-1,.,TGTGCCTGGAGTGTAGTTAGCGGGAGGGCGGGTGAGCAGTTCTTC,CAWSVVSGRAGEQFF
TRBD2,TRBV10-3,TRBJ2-3,.,TGTGCCATCAGGCCTAGCGGGGGGGACAAGGCAAGCGATACGCAGTATTTT,CAIRPSGGDKASDTQYF
.,TRBV28,TRBJ1-5,.,TGTGCCAGCAGTCCTGACAGGTCCCCTAGCAATCAGCCCCAGCATTTC,CASSPDRSPSNQPQHF
.,TRBV18,TRBJ1-1,few,TGTGCCAGCTCAAGAGGACAGAGGGGCGCTGCTGAAGCTTTCTTT,CASSRGQRGAAEAFF
TRBD1,TRBV11-2,TRBJ2-4,.,TGTGCCAGCAGCTTCGGGACAGGGCCTCTCGACAAAAACATTCAGTACTTC,CASSFGTGPLDKNIQYF
TRBD1,TRBV10-3,TRBJ2-2,few,TGTGCCACCCAGACAGGGGAGCACGGGGAGCTGTTTTTT,CATQTGEHGELFF
TRBD2,TRBV6-5,TRBJ2-1,.,TGTGCCAGCAGTTACTCCACTAGCGGGGGGGGTGATGAGCAGTTCTTC,CASSYSTSGGGDEQFF
.,TRBV28,TRBJ2-1,few,TGTGCCAGCAGGATCTTGGGAGTTTACAATGAGCAGTTCTTC,CASRILGVYNEQFF
.,TRBV9,TRBJ2-7,.,TGTGCCAGCAGCGTTGAGGGGGGGGACTTCTCCTACGAGCAGTACTTC,CASSVEGGDFSYEQYF
.,TRBV7-9,TRBJ2-2,few,TGTGCCAGCATCGGCTCCCCGACGACGGGGACCGGGGAGCTGTTTTTT,CASIGSPTTGTGELFF
.,TRBV7-9,TRBJ1-4,few,TGTGCCAGCAGCTCACAGCTTTATAATGAAAAACTGTTTTTT,CASSSQLYNEKLFF
TRBD1,TRBV6-4,TRBJ1-2,.,TGTGCCAGCAGGCTATCTTTCTCCGGGACAGAGGGTGGCTACACCTTC,CASRLSFSGTEGGYTF
.,TRBV27,TRBJ2-1,.,TGTGCCAGCGGTTATCCGGGGGTCAATGAGCAGTTCTTC,CASGYPGVNEQFF
TRBD1,TRBV19,TRBJ2-1,few,TGTGCCAGTAGTGGAGGACAGGGGAGAGATGAGCAGTTCTTC,CASSGGQGRDEQFF
TRBD2,TRBV4-2,TRBJ2-3,few,TGTGCCAGCAGCCAAGATCTCGGGGGGGGAAATACGCAGTATTTT,CASSQDLGGGNTQYF
TRBD1,TRBV5-1,TRBJ2-1,.,TGCGCCAGCAGCTTGGGCCCACAGGGGTCCTACAATGAGCAGTTCTTC,CASSLGPQGSYNEQFF
TRBD1,TRBV9,TRBJ1-1,.,TGTGCCAGCAGCCACGCTACGGAGGGGGCGAACACTGAAGCTTCCTTT,CASSHATEGANTEASF
.,TRBV18,TRBJ1-3,.,TGTGCCAGCTCACCACGGCCTGGCTCTGGAAACACCATATATTTT,CASSPRPGSGNTIYF
.,TRBV30,TRBJ2-5,few,TGTGCCTGGGGGGGACAAGACGGGACCCAGTACTTC,CAWGGQDGTQYF
TRBD2,TRBV7-2,TRBJ2-7,.,TGTGCCAGCAGCTTATCCCCGGGGCTAGCGGGAGTCGAGCAGTACTTC,CASSLSPGLAGVEQYF
.,TRBV9,TRBJ2-1,few,TGTGCCAGCAGCGTAGAGTCTAGCCTTCTATTATCGGATGAGCAGTTCTTC,CASSVESSLLLSDEQFF
.,TRBV6-4,TRBJ2-1,.,TGTGCCAGCAGTGACTCGTCCGGGGTTTCCTACAATGAGCAGTTCTTC,CASSDSSGVSYNEQFF
TRBD1,TRBV7-3,TRBJ2-3,few,TGTGCCAGCAGTTTAGGGGACAGGGAAGAAGGAGATACGCAGTATTTT,CASSLGDREEGDTQYF
TRBD2,TRBV18,TRBJ2-5,.,TGTGCCAGCTCAAGCGGGGGCCTTTCCCAAGAGACCCAGTACTTC,CASSSGGLSQETQYF
.,TRBV28,TRBJ2-1,few,TGTGCCAGCAGTTTAAACAGGGATGGTGAGCAGTTCTTC,CASSLNRDGEQFF
TRBD2,TRBV5-1,TRBJ2-7,.,TGCGCCAGCACAACCGGGACTAGCGGGAGGGTCCTCGGGGAGCAGTACTTC,CASTTGTSGRVLGEQYF
.,TRBV10-3,TRBJ2-2,.,TGTGCCATCCCGACAGCCTCGAACACCGGGGAGCTGTTTTTT,CAIPTASNTGELFF